This entry lists 8 T cell receptor beta chains sequenced from one sample in a study of early T cells in non-severe SARS-CoV-2 infection. TCRdb used MiXCR to reprocess the 5' RACE reads, holding one entry per CDR3 protein. The table has fewer than 65,000 distinct CDR3 sequences, about a tenth seen once. The sequenced sample was whole blood. The receptors originated from an adult who was a healthcare worker with PCR-confirmed SARS-CoV-2 infection or an uninfected control (not recorded which).

The rearrangement joins TRBV5-5 to TRBJ1-3, with 7 bases matching TRBD1. Germline trimming cut 2 bases from V and 2 bases from J; bases unmatched to any gene: 7. Germline V lookup: CDR1 SGHKS, CDR2 YYEKEE (reference sequence). The CDR3 loop spans 16 amino acids. The CDR3 region is CASSLRIDRAGNTIYF. The CDR3, as DNA: TGTGCCAGCAGCTTACGGATCGACAGGGCTGGAAACACCATATATTTT.

This clonotype was observed a handful of times. The genes are TRBV18 and TRBJ1-1; 8 bases are shared with TRBD1. The CDR3 is made up of 15 amino acids. Looked up from germline, CDR1 is KGHSH and CDR2 is LQKENI. V lost 2 bases, J lost 5 bases, and 7 bases stayed unmatched. CDR3: CASSPGGWTGTEAFF. CDR3 DNA sequence: TGTGCCAGCTCACCAGGGGGATGGACAGGGACTGAAGCTTTCTTT.

This clonotype came up many times. This sequence joins TRBV7-9 and TRBJ1-1; 9 nucleotides align to TRBD1. The V and J ends lost 4 bases and 5 bases, in that order; junction bases with no gene match: 5. Per the germline V gene, CDR1 is SEHNR and CDR2 is FQNEAQ (reference sequence). The CDR3 has 14 amino acids. The CDR3 nucleotides read TGTGCCAGCAGCTGGCGACAGGGGGAAACTGAAGCTTTCTTT. The encoded protein is CASSWRQGETEAFF.

The table lists this clonotype with many counts. The CDR3 DNA reads TGCAGCGTCTGGGAGCAGGGGGCGCACGGCTACACCTTC. Amino acids: CSVWEQGAHGYTF. The V gene is TRBV29-1, the J gene TRBJ1-2; TRBD1 aligns across 8 bases. Germline V CDR1 and CDR2: SQVTM, ANQGSEA. This CDR3 spans 13 amino acids. Unmatched junction bases numbered 11, after V lost 6 bases and J lost 8 bases.

The sample holds many counts of this clonotype. The chain has TRBV15 and TRBJ1-1; D might be TRBD1 (6 bases). There are 14 residues in the CDR3. Germline CDR1 and CDR2: LNHNV and YYDKDF (reference sequence). V was cut by 3 bases and J by 1 base, with 9 bases left in between. The CDR3 DNA reads TGTGCCACCAGCAGGGACAGACCGAACACTGAAGCTTTCTTT. It translates to CATSRDRPNTEAFF.

This clonotype came up many times. The chain recombines TRBV5-8 with TRBJ2-6; unclear D gene. With 3 bases removed from V and 1 base from J, the gap between germline ends came to 11 bases. Germline CDR1 and CDR2: SGHTS and YDEGEE. The CDR3 covers 16 residues. The CDR3, as DNA: TGTGCCAGCAGCTCCCCCCCCAGTTCTGGGGCCAACGTCCTGACTTTC. Residues: CASSSPPSSGANVLTF.

A few counts support this clonotype. This chain joins TRBV30 and TRBJ2-6; tentative D call: TRBD1 (6 bases). Germline V gives CDR1 GTSNPN, CDR2 SVGIG (reference sequence). The germline V and J ends were trimmed by 7 bases and 0 bases, with 25 bases remaining between them. The CDR3 loop spans 19 amino acids. The CDR3 region is CAFPSGVPSFVSGANVLTF. In DNA form, the CDR3 reads TGTGCCTTCCCCTCAGGGGTACCCTCCTTCGTCTCTGGGGCCAACGTCCTGACTTTC.

The gene calls are TRBV7-9 and TRBJ2-3, with TRBD2 matching 7 bases. Germline V gene lookup returns CDR1 SEHNR and CDR2 FQNEAQ (reference sequence). This CDR3 is 19 amino acids long. With 2 bases clipped from V and 5 bases from J, the junction kept 19 bases outside the gene matches. CDR3 DNA sequence: TGTGCCAGCAGCTTAAACCAGCGGGGACGAACCCTTTCGGGAGATACGCAGTATTTT. This encodes CASSLNQRGRTLSGDTQYF.